The entry below gives a single T cell receptor (beta chain) sequence along with its context. The repertoire was sequenced with immunoSEQ multiplex PCR; TCRdb's copy has only in-frame clones and lacks some. The sample consists of 30,000 or so clones, about 80% of them appearing once. The CDR3 runs 15 residues. Germline V gene lookup returns CDR1 SGHDT and CDR2 YYEEEE. V trimming: 0 bases; J trimming: 7 bases; junction bases outside the gene matches: 5. The data belong to a study of blood T cell repertoires in COVID-19. Study overall: Sites in the United States, Italy and Spain provided acute and convalescent COVID-19 samples. T cells, B-cell-depleted T cells, or PBMCs provided the cDNA or gDNA that served as material.

The receptor's source is a man between 50 and 59 years old with acute or convalescent COVID-19. This chain joins TRBV5-6 and TRBJ2-1; 9 nucleotides match TRBD1. The sample consisted of peripheral blood. CDR3 protein: CASSLGTGAQNEQFF. As DNA, the CDR3 is TGTGCCAGCAGCTTGGGGACAGGGGCTCAAAATGAGCAGTTCTTC.